The present T cell receptor beta chain was sequenced within a study of CD8 T cells in ankylosing spondylitis. Overall study results and limits: According to the report, clones linked to the disease were significantly enriched in matched synovial fluid samples taken from ankylosing spondylitis patients.

The length of the CDR3 is 12 residues. Per the germline V gene, CDR1 is SGHRS and CDR2 is YFSETQ. V was clipped by 4 bases and J by 4 bases, with 6 bases between them. Via MiXCR, TCRdb re-called the 5' RACE reads, giving one row per CDR3 protein. The profile shows around 330,000 distinct CDR3 sequences, roughly 10% of them singletons. In its sample, this clonotype was seen many times. The target antigen is unknown. The J gene is TRBJ2-1, the V gene TRBV5-1; D is ambiguous. This receptor was identified in a female donor with ankylosing spondylitis or in good health (not recorded which). Sequences were obtained from blood, either unsorted or a sorted T cell fraction (not recorded which). The CDR3 is CASSTPYNEQFF. In DNA, the CDR3 is TGCGCCAGCAGCACTCCGTACAATGAGCAGTTCTTC.